The 21 T cell receptor beta chains in this list originate from one sample, sequenced in a study of neoadjuvant anti-PD-1 for oral cavity cancer. TCRdb keeps only in-frame clones here, not all; method: immunoSEQ multiplex PCR. The sample records roughly 40,000 clones, 65% to 80% being singletons. The time point denotes: after neoadjuvant nivolumab, at surgical resection. The input for sequencing was PBMCs, taken after nivolumab (anti-PD-1) treatment. The receptors shown here come from a person aged 35-80 years with oral cavity squamous cell carcinoma.

This clone appeared a single time. V usage is TRBV5-5 and J usage is TRBJ1-2; the D is unclear. Between the trimmed V and J ends, which lost 3 bases and 0 bases, there was a span of 12 bases. Looked up from germline, CDR1 is SGHKS and CDR2 is YYEKEE (reference sequence). This CDR3 spans 15 amino acids. As DNA, the CDR3 is TGTGCCAGCAGCTCAGTGACCTTTTCTAACTATGGCTACACCTTC. It encodes CASSSVTFSNYGYTF.

The rearrangement links TRBV5-1 to TRBJ1-1, with D unclear. The CDR3 is 13 amino acids. Germline V lookup: CDR1 SGHRS, CDR2 YFSETQ. V was cut by 5 bases and J by 4 bases, with 12 bases left in between. The CDR3 is CASRAAAGTEAFF. The CDR3 DNA is TGCGCCAGCAGGGCCGCGGCCGGCACTGAAGCTTTCTTT.

The gene calls are TRBV4-1 and TRBJ2-3; a weak D match, TRBD1 (5 bases). The CDR3 is 16 residues long. Germline loops: CDR1 MGHRA, CDR2 YSYEKL. Between the trimmed V and J ends, which lost 4 bases and 2 bases, there was a span of 16 bases. The CDR3 DNA reads as TGCGCCAGCAGCCCGACAGCGATCGAAGACACAGATACGCAGTATTTT. It encodes CASSPTAIEDTDTQYF.

This sequence joins TRBV7-9 and TRBJ2-3; 7 bases align to TRBD1. The junction had 4 bases not matched to a gene; V was cut back by 3 bases and J by 4 bases. Germline CDR1 SEHNR, CDR2 FQNEAQ (reference sequence). This CDR3 is 14 amino acids long. CDR3 residues: CASSFNQGADTQYF. CDR3 coding DNA: TGTGCCAGCAGCTTTAACCAGGGGGCAGATACGCAGTATTTT.

The V gene is TRBV30, the J gene TRBJ1-5; D is perhaps TRBD1 (6 bases). The CDR3 runs to 13 residues. Germline V gene data show CDR1 as GTSNPN and CDR2 as SVGIG (reference sequence). With 5 bases removed from V and 4 bases from J, the gap between germline ends came to 12 bases. CDR3 amino acids: CAWAGGPNQPQHF. The CDR3 DNA reads as TGTGCCTGGGCGGGGGGCCCTAATCAGCCCCAGCATTTT.

This clone is medium-sized within its sample. The chain employs TRBV5-1 and TRBJ2-1, with 10 bases matching TRBD2. Germline CDR1 reads SGHRS; CDR2 reads YFSETQ. The CDR3 loop spans 15 amino acids. The V gene end was trimmed by 1 base and the J gene end by 7 bases; junction bases not matched to a gene: 5. The chain's CDR3 is CASSLMASGGNEQFF. CDR3 in DNA: TGCGCCAGCAGCTTGATGGCTAGCGGGGGTAATGAGCAGTTCTTC.

This clone appeared a single time. CDR3 bases: TGTGCCAGCAGTGCTGGGGTAGGAACTGAAGCTTTCTTT. It translates to CASSAGVGTEAFF. The chain has TRBV6-1 and TRBJ1-1; D remains unclear. This CDR3 comprises 13 residues. The V gene lost 4 bases and the J gene lost 5 bases, with 11 bases spanning the gap. CDR1 is MNHNS and CDR2 is SASEGT in the germline V gene.

The V gene is TRBV27, the J gene TRBJ1-3; weak D call: TRBD1 (5 bases). Per the germline V gene, CDR1 is MNHEY and CDR2 is SMNVEV (reference sequence). The CDR3 extends over 16 amino acids. V lost 2 bases to trimming and J lost 2 bases, with 13 bases between them. The CDR3 bases are TGTGCCAGCAGTTTAGTTGGTGGGGCGGCTGGAAACACCATATATTTT. It encodes CASSLVGGAAGNTIYF.

V usage is TRBV28 and J usage is TRBJ1-1, with D maybe TRBD1 (5 bases). CDR1 MDHEN and CDR2 SYDVKM come from the germline V gene. The CDR3 extends over 15 amino acids. V gave up 6 bases and J gave up 4 bases, with 18 bases separating them. The DNA of the CDR3 is TGTGCCAGCAGATTCCTCGGATTCGGGGGCACTGAAGCTTTCTTT. Amino acid sequence: CASRFLGFGGTEAFF.

The chain combines TRBV9 with TRBJ1-6; no definite D call. V lost 4 bases, J lost 0 bases, and 11 bases lay in between. Germline CDR1 is SGDLS and CDR2 is YYNGEE. The CDR3 consists of 16 residues. The CDR3 DNA reads TGTGCCAGCAGCCGTGACGGTAGCTCCTATAATTCACCCCTCCACTTT. As protein: CASSRDGSSYNSPLHF. Full variable domain (remainder filled in from reference TRBV9 and TRBJ1-6): DSGVTQTPKHLITATGQRVTLRCSPRSGDLSVYWYQQSLDQGLQFLIQYYNGEERAKGNILERFSAQQFPDLHSELNLSSLELGDSALYFCASSRDGSSYNSPLHFGNGTRLTVT.

The V and J genes are TRBV10-2 and TRBJ2-7; 10 positions agree with TRBD2. This CDR3 is built from 17 residues. Germline CDR1 reads WSHSY; CDR2 reads SAAADI. V was clipped by 4 bases and J by 3 bases; unmatched bases: 12. CDR3 coding DNA: TGCGCCAGCAGTGGGCTTACGGGAGCGGGAGGGCTCTACGAGCAGTACTTC. It encodes CASSGLTGAGGLYEQYF.

This sequence joins TRBV11-2 and TRBJ1-1; D gene ambiguous. The V end was cut by 5 bases, the J end by 0 bases, with 13 bases between. This CDR3 is built from 15 residues. Germline lookup yields CDR1 SGHAT and CDR2 FQNNGV. CDR3 protein: CASSLRRALNTEAFF. CDR3 nucleotide sequence: TGTGCCAGCAGCCTTCGACGGGCGCTGAACACTGAAGCTTTCTTT.

In its sample, this clone was seen once. The rearrangement joins TRBV5-4 to TRBJ1-1; 8 positions agree with TRBD1. The CDR3 sequence is 14 residues long. Trimming removed 4 bases from V and 11 bases from J; junction bases left unmatched: 13. Germline loops: CDR1 SGHNT, CDR2 YYREEE (reference sequence). The CDR3 DNA reads as TGTGCCAGCAGCGCCGACAGGGGCCCAGTCGGGGCTTTCTTT. It specifies CASSADRGPVGAFF.

Written as DNA, the CDR3 is TGTGCCAGTAGTATAGCGATGGGGAACCAAGAGACCCAGTACTTC. Translated: CASSIAMGNQETQYF. The chain employs TRBV19 and TRBJ2-5; no clear D gene. Germline loops: CDR1 LNHDA, CDR2 SQIVND (reference sequence). There are 15 residues in the CDR3. V lost 1 base and J 0 bases, leaving 9 bases between the germline ends.

The rearrangement links TRBV7-2 to TRBJ2-4; maybe TRBD1 (5 bases). V shed 1 base and J shed 4 bases, with 14 bases lying between them. Germline V gene data show CDR1 as SGHTA and CDR2 as FQGNSA. CDR3 length: 16 residues. The CDR3 here is CASSLEIGQGKNIQYF. In DNA, the CDR3 is TGTGCCAGCAGCTTAGAAATAGGGCAGGGTAAAAACATTCAGTACTTC.

Only one count was recorded for this clone. The rearrangement joins TRBV5-4 to TRBJ1-1, with D possibly matching TRBD1 (6 bases). Germline assignment: CDR1 SGHNT and CDR2 YYREEE (reference sequence). The ends were cut back, 3 bases at V and 2 bases at J, with 14 bases in the middle. CDR3 length: 15 amino acids. This CDR3 is CASSSGQLFNTEAFF. DNA for the CDR3: TGTGCCAGCAGCTCGGGACAACTATTCAACACTGAAGCTTTCTTT. The whole variable domain, filled in from reference TRBV5-4 and TRBJ1-1, reads ETGVTQSPTHLIKTRGQQVTLRCSSQSGHNTVSWYQQALGQGPQFIFQYYREEENGRGNFPPRFSGLQFPNYSSELNVNALELDDSALYLCASSSGQLFNTEAFFGQGTRLTVV.

The rearrangement joins TRBV28 to TRBJ1-1; no reliable D call. V gave up 7 bases and J gave up 1 base, with 16 bases separating them. Germline assignment: CDR1 MDHEN and CDR2 SYDVKM. This CDR3 comprises 15 residues. CDR3 loop: CASNSGDLWNTEAFF. CDR3 nucleotide sequence: TGTGCCAGCAACTCCGGGGATCTATGGAACACTGAAGCTTTCTTT.

Only one count was recorded for this clone. The V call is TRBV27, the J call TRBJ2-3; 9 bases align to TRBD2. The junction had 13 bases not matched to a gene; V was cut back by 3 bases and J by 0 bases. The germline V gene encodes CDR1 MNHEY and CDR2 SMNVEV (reference sequence). The CDR3 contains 19 residues. The CDR3 here is CASSLAGVISGRSTDTQYF. CDR3 coding DNA: TGTGCCAGCAGTTTGGCGGGGGTTATTAGCGGGAGAAGCACAGATACGCAGTATTTT.

This clone was recorded only once. This chain links TRBV5-1 with TRBJ1-1; D perhaps matches TRBD1 (6 bases). V lost 0 bases, J lost 3 bases, and 9 bases lay in between. The CDR3 has 14 amino acids. Germline V gene lookup returns CDR1 SGHRS and CDR2 YFSETQ. The CDR3 DNA reads TGCGCCAGCAGCTTGGCCGGGACACACACTGAAGCTTTCTTT. It is translated as CASSLAGTHTEAFF.

The V call is TRBV5-6, the J call TRBJ2-7; 7 positions agree with TRBD1. This CDR3 region has 16 residues. Germline loops: CDR1 SGHDT, CDR2 YYEEEE. With V trimmed by 6 bases and J by 0 bases, 12 bases remained unmatched. The CDR3 loop reads CASTTEGAALSYEQYF. The CDR3 DNA is TGTGCCAGCACCACTGAGGGGGCGGCCCTCTCCTACGAGCAGTACTTC.

The V call is TRBV5-1, the J call TRBJ2-5; 10 bases align to TRBD2. Unmatched junction bases numbered 6, after V lost 4 bases and J lost 3 bases. There are 15 residues in the CDR3. Germline CDR1 SGHRS, CDR2 YFSETQ. The CDR3 reads CASSPRLAGEETQYF. The CDR3 DNA is TGCGCCAGCAGCCCCCGCCTAGCGGGGGAAGAGACCCAGTACTTC.